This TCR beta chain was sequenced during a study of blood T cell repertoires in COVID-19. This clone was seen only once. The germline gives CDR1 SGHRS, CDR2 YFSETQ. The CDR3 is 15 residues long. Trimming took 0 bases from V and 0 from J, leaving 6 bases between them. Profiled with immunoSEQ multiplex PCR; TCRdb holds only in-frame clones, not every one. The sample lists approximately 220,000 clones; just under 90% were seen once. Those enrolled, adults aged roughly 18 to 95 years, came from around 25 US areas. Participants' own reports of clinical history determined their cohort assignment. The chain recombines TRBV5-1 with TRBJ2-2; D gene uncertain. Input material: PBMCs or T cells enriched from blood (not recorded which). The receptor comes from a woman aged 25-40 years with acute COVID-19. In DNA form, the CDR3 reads TGCGCCAGCAGCTTGGAAATAACGAACACCGGGGAGCTGTTTTTT. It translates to CASSLEITNTGELFF.